Sequencing of this T cell receptor beta chain was carried out in a study of shared clonotypes between healthy human individuals. All the donors were Caucasian adults who lived in Nashville, Tennessee. The trim removed 6 bases at V and 6 bases at J, leaving 9 bases unmatched. Per the germline V gene, CDR1 is SQVTM and CDR2 is ANQGSEA. This CDR3 is 13 amino acids long. In the authors' workflow: Because ImmunoSEQ provided only junction sequences with no quality scores, the filtering differed. Sequencing was performed with immunoSEQ multiplex PCR; in TCRdb, only in-frame clones are kept and a portion is missing. The DNA gave D and trimming, while V, J and clone size come from that table. This sample carries 100,000 to 120,000 clones, under 70% of them seen once, and the ten largest clones take more than 20%.

The chain is built from TRBV29-1 and TRBJ1-1; 8 nucleotides match TRBD1. The sequence was collected from a woman between 25 and 40 years old in good health. The sequenced sample consisted of memory CD8+ T cells sorted from blood. Specified subset: CD45RO+ cells pooled with CCR7-negative TemRA cells. The CDR3 region has the DNA TGCAGCGTCTCGACAGGGGCAGTGGCTGAAGCTTTCTTT. This codes for CSVSTGAVAEAFF.